Listed below are T cell receptor beta chains from one sample, sequenced in a study of human T cells and chemical hapten exposure. TCRdb redid the calling of the RACE reads with MiXCR, one entry per CDR3 protein. The sample contains about 45,000 distinct CDR3 sequences, around 4.5% of which appear only once. The sample comprised whole blood. Receptor source: a human donor in good health. Some clones in this sample may be carry-over from other donors' samples. CDR3s include the opening cysteine and the closing phenylalanine or tryptophan. A D gene is named only where the DNA matches it firmly. Only some rows state a clone size, as once, few, many or a class for expanded clones.

j_gene	d_gene	abundance	v_gene	CDR3aa	CDR3nt
TRBJ1-1	-	many	TRBV25-1	CASSTQMNTEAFF	TGTGCCAGCAGTACACAGATGAACACTGAAGCTTTCTTT
TRBJ1-5	TRBD1	many	TRBV28	CARETGPINQPQHF	TGTGCCAGGGAGACAGGGCCTATAAATCAGCCCCAGCATTTT
TRBJ1-2	TRBD1	few	TRBV20-1	CSARYRGYGYTF	TGCAGTGCTAGATACAGGGGGTATGGCTACACCTTC
TRBJ2-1	TRBD2	many	TRBV28	CASSSSGTSYNEQFF	TGTGCCAGCAGTAGTAGCGGGACATCCTACAATGAGCAGTTCTTC
TRBJ1-3	-	-	TRBV6-1	CASMSFTNSGNTIYF	TGTGCCAGCATGAGCTTCACGAACTCTGGAAACACCATATATTTT
TRBJ2-1	-	once	TRBV6-1	CASSEARSSLFF	TGTGCCAGCAGTGAAGCGCGGTCGAGTTTGTTCTTC
TRBJ1-3	-	many	TRBV6-1	CASSRDRQNTIYF	TGTGCCAGCAGTCGGGACCGCCAGAACACCATATATTTT
TRBJ2-1	TRBD2	many	TRBV12-3/TRBV12-4	CASSLALWSASGNNEQFF	TGTGCCAGCAGTTTAGCCCTCTGGTCGGCTAGCGGGAACAATGAGCAGTTCTTC
TRBJ2-1	-	-	TRBV7-2	CASSLEAAYNEQFF	TGTGCCAGCAGCTTAGAGGCTGCCTACAATGAGCAGTTCTTC
TRBJ1-1	-	many	TRBV20-1	CSARGWRVSGCTEAFF	TGCAGTGCTAGAGGGTGGCGGGTGTCGGGGTGCACTGAAGCTTTCTTT